Each of the 8 T cell receptor beta chains below was sequenced from the same sample in a study of blood T cell repertoires in COVID-19. Assay: immunoSEQ multiplex PCR; the TCRdb copy retains only in-frame clones and omits some. The data hold 200,000 to 250,000 clones, with about 85% observed a single time. Sequenced sample: peripheral blood. These receptors were taken from a man between 25 and 39 years old with active or convalescent COVID-19.

The chain employs TRBV7-9 and TRBJ2-7; TRBD1 aligns across 10 bases. Germline V gene lookup returns CDR1 SEHNR and CDR2 FQNEAQ (reference sequence). The CDR3 covers 15 residues. The V and J ends lost 4 bases and 2 bases, in that order; junction bases with no gene match: 5. CDR3: CASSSWTGGAYEQYF. CDR3 nucleotide sequence: TGTGCCAGCAGCTCCTGGACAGGGGGGGCCTACGAGCAGTACTTC.

This chain joins TRBV6-1 and TRBJ1-1; no definite D call. Trimming pared 1 base from V and 0 bases from J, leaving 6 bases between. Germline lookup yields CDR1 MNHNS and CDR2 SASEGT. This CDR3 has 14 residues. The DNA of the CDR3 is TGTGCCAGCAGTGAAGGCCAGTTGAACACTGAAGCTTTCTTT. Translated: CASSEGQLNTEAFF.

The chain joins TRBV7-3 to TRBJ2-1; 9 bases map to TRBD2. The length of the CDR3 is 17 residues. J was trimmed by 0 bases and V by 4 bases; bases with no gene match: 7. Per germline, CDR1 SGHTA and CDR2 FQGTGA. DNA of the CDR3: TGTGCCAGCAGCTCCACCCCACTAGCGGGCTCCTACAATGAGCAGTTCTTC. Amino acid sequence: CASSSTPLAGSYNEQFF.

This clone appeared a few times. This chain uses TRBV27 with TRBJ2-6; TRBD2 matches at 9 bases. Looked up from germline, CDR1 is MNHEY and CDR2 is SMNVEV (reference sequence). This CDR3 is 20 amino acids long. The V segment lost 6 bases and the J segment 1 base; nucleotides outside the gene matches: 16. DNA for the CDR3: TGTGCCAGCAGATCCGTAGCGGGGGCGCCGTTAGGGTCTGGGGCCAACGTCCTGACTTTC. The encoded protein is CASRSVAGAPLGSGANVLTF.

This chain joins TRBV18 and TRBJ2-3, with a tentative D call TRBD1 (6 bases). Germline-derived CDR1 and CDR2 are KGHSH and LQKENI. The CDR3 contains 16 residues. Trimming left V 1 base short and J 4 bases short, with 15 bases between. Here the CDR3 reads CASSPLPGGQPDTQYF. CDR3 DNA sequence: TGTGCCAGCTCACCACTTCCCGGAGGACAGCCAGATACGCAGTATTTT.

This clone was picked up one time. The sample has other DNA sequences that encode this CDR3 too. The gene calls are TRBV24-1 and TRBJ1-5; tentative D call: TRBD1 (6 bases). Germline CDR1 reads KGHDR; CDR2 reads SFDVKD. V was clipped by 6 bases and J by 4 bases, with 9 bases between them. CDR3 length: 13 amino acids. The CDR3 reads CATSKQGNQPQHF. The CDR3 bases are TGTGCCACCAGTAAACAGGGAAATCAGCCCCAGCATTTT.

The J gene is TRBJ2-3, the V gene TRBV5-4; the D is unclear. This CDR3 comprises 14 residues. Per germline, CDR1 SGHNT and CDR2 YYREEE (reference sequence). V lost 4 bases and J 0 bases, leaving 9 bases between the germline ends. CDR3 region: CASSAGPSTDTQYF. The CDR3, as DNA: TGTGCCAGCAGCGCAGGCCCAAGCACAGATACGCAGTATTTT. The full variable domain, its missing parts supplied by reference TRBV5-4 and TRBJ2-3, is ETGVTQSPTHLIKTRGQQVTLRCSSQSGHNTVSWYQQALGQGPQFIFQYYREEENGRGNFPPRFSGLQFPNYSSELNVNALELDDSALYLCASSAGPSTDTQYFGPGTRLTVL.

J is TRBJ1-2 and V is TRBV7-8; D gene unclear. Germline V gene data show CDR1 as SGHVS and CDR2 as FQNEAQ. V was trimmed by 6 bases and J by 2 bases, leaving 22 bases between them. This CDR3 is built from 17 residues. This CDR3 is CASSGRLEAHRNYGYTF. The CDR3 DNA reads as TGTGCCAGCAGTGGTCGTTTGGAGGCGCATAGAAACTATGGCTACACCTTC.